This T cell receptor beta chain was sequenced in a study of blood T cell repertoires in COVID-19. In the source study's methods: Reference gene primer amplification yielded estimated nucleated cell counts. Clones were read by immunoSEQ multiplex PCR, and TCRdb kept only the in-frame ones, dropping some. Clone size and the V and J calls come from that table; the DNA yielded D and trimming. The repertoire has 200,000 to 250,000 clones, more than 70% of them found once; the top ten carry around 2.9%. Germline V gene data show CDR1 as SGHRS and CDR2 as YFSETQ. CDR3 length: 16 amino acids. Trimming took off 6 bases at V and 0 bases at J, with 16 bases between the two ends.

Specimen: peripheral blood. V usage is TRBV5-1 and J usage is TRBJ2-1; maybe TRBD1 (6 bases). The receptor was derived from a woman aged 55-70 years with acute or convalescent COVID-19. The chain's CDR3 is CASNLAPGVSYNEQFF. DNA for the CDR3: TGCGCCAGCAACCTTGCCCCAGGGGTCTCCTACAATGAGCAGTTCTTC.